This note documents a single T cell receptor (beta chain) sequence. Its specificity is unknown. These data are taken from a study of blood T cells in healthy people across ages. Study-level results: Versus aged donors, long-lived donors had higher diversity and more naive CD4+ cells.

Per the germline V gene, CDR1 is DFQATT and CDR2 is SNEGSKA (reference sequence). V was cut by 6 bases and J by 2 bases, with 10 bases left in between. The CDR3 extends over 12 amino acids. Then a second PCR, running roughly 7 to 11 cycles, was carried out with a sample-barcoded 5' primer and a J-beta primer mix. At least 2.5 million CDR3-containing paired-end reads were obtained per sample. TCRdb analysed the 5' RACE reads with MiXCR anew, one entry per CDR3 protein. The profile shows 780,000 or so distinct CDR3 sequences, around half of them singletons. V and J are TRBV20-1 and TRBJ1-1, with D perhaps matching TRBD1 (5 bases). The sequenced sample consisted of blood. This TCR came from a man older than 75 in good health. The CDR3 DNA reads as TGCAGTGCGGAGGACACCAACACTGAAGCTTTCTTT. Amino acid sequence: CSAEDTNTEAFF.